These 26 T cell receptor beta chains share one sample of origin, sequenced in a study of T cell responses to AZD1222 COVID-19 vaccine. Produced via immunoSEQ multiplex PCR; TCRdb's table is partial and in-frame only. The sample yields 150,000 to 200,000 clones, around 94% seen once. This material consisted of peripheral blood, taken 28 days after the second dose of the MenACWY control vaccine. The receptors were sampled from an adult who received the MenACWY meningococcal vaccine as a control.

CDR3 residues: CASSYPPRGGGEAFF. Here the CDR3 DNA reads TGTGCCAGCAGTTACCCCCCGAGGGGGGGCGGGGAAGCTTTCTTT. This chain links TRBV6-6 with TRBJ1-1; possible D gene TRBD1, 6 bases. The CDR3 has 15 residues. Germline V CDR1 and CDR2: MNHNY, SVGAGI (reference sequence). V shed 2 bases and J shed 8 bases, with 18 bases lying between them.

V and J are TRBV19 and TRBJ2-7; 8 bases match TRBD2. The ends lost 10 bases at V and 2 bases at J; junction bases unmatched: 13. The CDR3 totals 15 residues. CDR1 is LNHDA, CDR2 SQIVND, per germline (reference sequence). The CDR3 DNA reads as TGTGCCACCCGGCGGGGGGTAGGGGACCCCTACGAGCAGTACTTC. This gives the protein CATRRGVGDPYEQYF.

This clone has a single count. The chain employs TRBV9 and TRBJ1-5; D uncertain. Germline V gene lookup returns CDR1 SGDLS and CDR2 YYNGEE. V was shortened by 3 bases and J by 0 bases, with 7 bases between the two germline ends. This CDR3 comprises 14 residues. In nucleotides, the CDR3 is TGTGCCAGCAGCGGGGAGGGTAGCAATCAGCCCCAGCATTTT. This sequence encodes CASSGEGSNQPQHF.

The V and J genes are TRBV27 and TRBJ1-2, with D tentatively TRBD1 (5 bases). The CDR3 is 13 residues long. Trimming shortened V by 1 base and J by 7 bases, and 10 bases separated the two germline ends. Per germline, CDR1 MNHEY and CDR2 SMNVEV (reference sequence). CDR3 sequence reads: CASSLFGARGYTF. The CDR3 nucleotides are TGTGCCAGCAGTTTATTTGGGGCTCGTGGCTACACCTTC.

This clone was picked up one time. The V gene is TRBV10-3, the J gene TRBJ1-1, with a weak D call TRBD1 (5 bases). Trimming took 0 bases from V and 1 from J, leaving 9 bases between them. Germline CDR1 is ENHRY and CDR2 is SYGVKD. The CDR3 length is 15 residues. The CDR3 nucleotides are TGTGCCATCAGTGAGTCGGGGCAGTCGAACACTGAAGCTTTCTTT. Encoded protein: CAISESGQSNTEAFF.

The J gene is TRBJ1-4, the V gene TRBV4-2; 8 positions match TRBD1. Unmatched junction bases numbered 15, after V lost 0 bases and J lost 12 bases. Per germline, CDR1 LGHNA and CDR2 YNFKEQ. The CDR3 runs 17 residues. The CDR3 loop is CASSQEKAWHPGGELFF. The CDR3, as DNA: TGTGCCAGCAGCCAAGAGAAGGCGTGGCACCCAGGGGGCGAACTGTTTTTT.

The J gene is TRBJ2-7, the V gene TRBV27; 7 bases fit TRBD1. Germline loops: CDR1 MNHEY, CDR2 SMNVEV (reference sequence). The CDR3 contains 13 residues. J gave up 3 bases and V 6 bases, and 5 bases lay outside the gene matches. This CDR3 is CASSPGQIYEQYF. CDR3 in DNA: TGTGCCAGCAGCCCGGGACAGATCTACGAGCAGTACTTC.

This sequence joins TRBV5-1 and TRBJ2-5, with D possibly matching TRBD1 (5 bases). In germline, CDR1 is SGHRS, CDR2 YFSETQ. The V and J ends lost 4 bases and 5 bases respectively, with 9 bases between them. The CDR3 consists of 12 residues. In nucleotides, the CDR3 is TGCGCCAGCAGCACCGCAGGGGAGACCCAGTACTTC. Encoded protein: CASSTAGETQYF.

CDR3 amino acids: CASSPMRSGTEYGYTF. DNA of the CDR3: TGTGCCAGCTCACCAATGAGATCCGGGACCGAATATGGCTACACCTTC. The rearrangement joins TRBV18 to TRBJ1-2, with D perhaps matching TRBD1 (5 bases). The CDR3 extends over 16 amino acids. V was clipped by 2 bases and J by 5 bases, with 18 bases between them. Germline values: CDR1 KGHSH, CDR2 LQKENI.

The genes are TRBV5-1 and TRBJ1-4; D remains unclear. Germline V gene lookup returns CDR1 SGHRS and CDR2 YFSETQ. V was trimmed by 0 bases and J by 0 bases, leaving 6 bases between them. This CDR3 spans 15 amino acids. CDR3 protein: CASSLGAPTNEKLFF. The CDR3 coding sequence is TGCGCCAGCAGCTTGGGGGCTCCAACTAATGAAAAACTGTTTTTT. The full variable domain, with the rest looked up from reference TRBV5-1 and TRBJ1-4, is KAGVTQTPRYLIKTRGQQVTLSCSPISGHRSVSWYQQTPGQGLQFLFEYFSETQRNKGNFPGRFSGRQFSNSRSEMNVSTLELGDSALYLCASSLGAPTNEKLFFGSGTQLSVL.

This clone appeared a single time. CDR3 residues: CAAGLDYEQYF. The CDR3, as DNA: TGTGCCGCCGGGTTGGACTACGAGCAGTACTTC. The rearrangement uses TRBV28 and TRBJ2-7, with no clear D. Germline V gene data show CDR1 as MDHEN and CDR2 as SYDVKM. The length of the CDR3 is 11 residues. The ends were cut back, 11 bases at V and 3 bases at J, with 11 bases in the middle.

This clone was seen only once. The chain links TRBV20-1 to TRBJ2-1, with unresolved D. The CDR3 sequence is 11 residues long. CDR1 and CDR2 from the germline V gene are DFQATT and SNEGSKA (reference sequence). Trimming removed 6 bases at V and 6 bases at J, with 9 bases between. Written as DNA, the CDR3 is TGCAGTGCCCCTTGGGGCAATGAGCAGTTCTTC. Translated: CSAPWGNEQFF.

The chain combines TRBV5-1 with TRBJ1-1; D might be TRBD1 (6 bases). This CDR3 has 18 amino acids. V was clipped by 0 bases and J by 6 bases, with 24 bases between them. Germline V gives CDR1 SGHRS, CDR2 YFSETQ. In nucleotides, the CDR3 is TGCGCCAGCAGCTTGGGCTTTATAACGGGGGCGCGAGTCTCTGAAGCTTTCTTT. Translated: CASSLGFITGARVSEAFF.

This chain joins TRBV9 and TRBJ2-3; TRBD2 aligns across 11 bases. Germline V gene sequence: CDR1 SGDLS, CDR2 YYNGEE. This CDR3 spans 16 amino acids. After removal of 2 bases from V and 3 bases from J, the junction contained 5 bases not matched to a gene. CDR3 sequence (DNA): TGTGCCAGCAGCGTGCGGCCTAGCGGGAGGACAGATACGCAGTATTTT. This encodes CASSVRPSGRTDTQYF. Full variable domain (remainder filled in from reference TRBV9 and TRBJ2-3): DSGVTQTPKHLITATGQRVTLRCSPRSGDLSVYWYQQSLDQGLQFLIQYYNGEERAKGNILERFSAQQFPDLHSELNLSSLELGDSALYFCASSVRPSGRTDTQYFGPGTRLTVL.

This chain uses TRBV2 with TRBJ1-4; maybe TRBD1 (5 bases). This CDR3 contains 14 residues. V was shortened by 6 bases and J by 8 bases, with 16 bases between the two germline ends. The germline V gene encodes CDR1 SNHLY and CDR2 FYNNEI. The CDR3 is CASRQDSVEEKLFF. As DNA, the CDR3 is TGTGCCAGCAGACAGGACTCAGTGGAGGAAAAACTGTTTTTT.

V is TRBV28 and J is TRBJ2-4, with D possibly matching TRBD2 (6 bases). This CDR3 region has 14 residues. Per the germline V gene, CDR1 is MDHEN and CDR2 is SYDVKM. Between the trimmed V and J ends, which lost 8 bases and 6 bases, there was a span of 17 bases. The CDR3: CASGFLATGNIQYF. Here the CDR3 DNA reads TGTGCCAGCGGGTTCCTAGCGACGGGAAACATTCAGTACTTC. Looking up the rest from reference TRBV28 and TRBJ2-4 gives the full variable domain: DVKVTQSSRYLVKRTGEKVFLECVQDMDHENMFWYRQDPGLGLRLIYFSYDVKMKEKGDIPEGYSVSREKKERFSLILESASTNQTSMYLCASGFLATGNIQYFGAGTRLSVL.

The genes are TRBV6-6 and TRBJ1-4; D is possibly TRBD1 (6 bases). V was shortened by 2 bases and J by 4 bases, with 11 bases between the two germline ends. CDR1 MNHNY and CDR2 SVGAGI come from the germline V gene (reference sequence). The CDR3 length is 15 residues. DNA for the CDR3: TGTGCCAGCAGTTACCTGACAGGCCATAATGAAAAACTGTTTTTT. Its translation is CASSYLTGHNEKLFF.

This clone was counted a single time. The rearrangement links TRBV27 to TRBJ2-7; weak D call: TRBD2 (5 bases). Germline assignment: CDR1 MNHEY and CDR2 SMNVEV (reference sequence). V dropped 3 bases and J dropped 0 bases, with 12 bases sitting between them. CDR3 length equals 15 residues. The CDR3 DNA is TGTGCCAGCAGTTTCCTCCCGGGGAGCTCCTACGAGCAGTACTTC. It is translated as CASSFLPGSSYEQYF.

J is TRBJ1-1 and V is TRBV11-2, with TRBD1 as a possible D gene (5 bases). V was pared by 5 bases and J by 2 bases, with 9 bases between. The CDR3 has 13 amino acids. CDR1 and CDR2 from the germline V gene are SGHAT and FQNNGV. The CDR3 DNA sequence: TGTGCCAGCAGCCGACAGACTAACACTGAAGCTTTCTTT. Its translation is CASSRQTNTEAFF.

The rearrangement uses TRBV19 and TRBJ1-2, with D possibly matching TRBD1 (6 bases). Trimming stripped 10 bases from V and 7 bases from J, with 16 bases between. This CDR3 has 12 residues. The germline V gene has CDR1 LNHDA and CDR2 SQIVND (reference sequence). For the CDR3, the DNA is TGTGCCACCGGCGGGGGCGCCACTGGCTACACCTTC. Translated: CATGGGATGYTF.

This clone was observed a single time. The chain couples TRBV25-1 to TRBJ2-7, with TRBD2 matching 8 bases. Germline V lookup: CDR1 MGHDK, CDR2 SYGVNS. With V trimmed by 4 bases and J by 3 bases, 5 bases remained unmatched. There are 14 residues in the CDR3. The DNA of the CDR3 is TGTGCCAGCAGTGCCCGGGGGGGGCGCTACGAGCAGTACTTC. It specifies CASSARGGRYEQYF.

The CDR3 nucleotides are TGTGCCAGCAGCCCCCAGGGACGGCTGAACACTGAAGCTTTCTTT. It yields the protein CASSPQGRLNTEAFF. V gene TRBV9 combines with J gene TRBJ1-1; D is possibly TRBD1 (5 bases). V gave up 4 bases and J gave up 0 bases, with 13 bases separating them. Germline V gene sequence: CDR1 SGDLS, CDR2 YYNGEE. CDR3 size: 15 residues. Drawing the rest from reference TRBV9 and TRBJ1-1, the complete variable domain is DSGVTQTPKHLITATGQRVTLRCSPRSGDLSVYWYQQSLDQGLQFLIQYYNGEERAKGNILERFSAQQFPDLHSELNLSSLELGDSALYFCASSPQGRLNTEAFFGQGTRLTVV.

The V gene is TRBV4-2, the J gene TRBJ2-1; TRBD2 agrees at 8 bases. This CDR3 region has 16 residues. The V gene's germline CDR1 is LGHNA and CDR2 YNFKEQ. The J segment lost 6 bases and the V segment lost 4 bases, leaving 11 bases of the junction unmatched. DNA of the CDR3: TGTGCCAGCAGCCTCGAGGGGACTAGTGGAAGCAATGAGCAGTTCTTC. It is translated as CASSLEGTSGSNEQFF.

The CDR3 region has the DNA TGTGCCAGCAGCGTACCGGGACGAACCTACGAGCAGTACTTC. Translating it yields CASSVPGRTYEQYF. V gene TRBV5-4 combines with J gene TRBJ2-7, with D perhaps assigned TRBD1 or TRBD2 (5 bases each). CDR1 is SGHNT and CDR2 is YYREEE in the germline V gene (reference sequence). This CDR3 has 14 residues. Trimming removed 4 bases at V and 2 bases at J, with 13 bases between.

The chain is built from TRBV2 and TRBJ2-7; D might be TRBD1 (5 bases). Trimming took off 7 bases at V and 4 bases at J, with 17 bases between the two ends. The CDR3 spans 14 residues. Germline V gene data show CDR1 as SNHLY and CDR2 as FYNNEI. The DNA for the CDR3 is TGTGCCAGCACCCCGAGACAGAGCCTTTACGAGCAGTACTTC. It is translated as CASTPRQSLYEQYF.

The chain employs TRBV12-3 or TRBV12-4 and TRBJ2-1; no clear D gene. The CDR3 consists of 13 residues. V lost 5 bases, J lost 9 bases, and 14 bases lay in between. CDR3 region: CASSGSTSGEQFF. In DNA form, the CDR3 reads TGTGCCAGCAGTGGGTCCACCTCGGGTGAGCAGTTCTTC.